This is a list of T cell receptor beta chains from one sample in a study of cytomegalovirus exposure and HLA in healthy donors. Libraries were prepared by immunoSEQ multiplex PCR; TCRdb keeps only in-frame clonotypes and omits some of them. The sample has about 140,000 clones; approximately 80% are singletons. Sequencing was done on a sample of PBMCs. These receptors all stem from a woman aged 35 to 49 in good health and CMV-seronegative. Each CDR3 is given with its conserved first and last residue. The D gene is left open where the match is weak. Expanded clones are given a class, and other clones once, few, many or no size at all.

CDR3 protein	CDR3 DNA	J gene	D gene	clone size	V gene
CATSSSPVGTDTQYF	TGTGCCACCAGCAGCTCACCGGTCGGCACAGATACGCAGTATTTT	TRBJ2-3	NA	NA	TRBV15
CASSYSGTGDDEQYF	TGTGCCAGCAGTTACTCCGGGACAGGGGATGACGAGCAGTACTTC	TRBJ2-7	TRBD1	NA	TRBV6-6
CASSEAASLLVDNEKLFF	TGCGCCAGCAGTGAAGCTGCCAGTCTCCTAGTCGACAATGAAAAACTGTTTTTT	TRBJ1-4	NA	NA	TRBV4-3
CASSPSELGGEQFF	TGTGCCAGCAGTCCCTCTGAACTTGGGGGGGAGCAGTTCTTC	TRBJ2-1	NA	NA	TRBV28
CASSRQVGGTDTQYF	TGTGCCAGCAGCCGACAGGTTGGAGGCACAGATACGCAGTATTTT	TRBJ2-3	NA	NA	TRBV5-4
CASRVPNYEQYF	TGTGCCAGCCGGGTACCGAACTACGAGCAGTACTTC	TRBJ2-7	NA	few	TRBV6-6
CASSLGTSGGYEQFF	TGTGCCAGCAGCCTCGGGACTAGCGGGGGGTATGAGCAGTTCTTC	TRBJ2-1	TRBD2	NA	TRBV7-3
CASSQVLGTGTGSGYTF	TGCGCCAGCAGCCAAGTCTTGGGAACAGGGACAGGGTCAGGCTACACCTTC	TRBJ1-2	TRBD1	few	TRBV4-3
CASRGPYNEQFF	TGTGCCAGCAGGGGGCCCTACAATGAGCAGTTCTTC	TRBJ2-1	NA	NA	TRBV27
CASSRRGGGNTGELFF	TGTGCCAGCAGTCGCCGGGGCGGGGGCAATACCGGGGAGCTGTTTTTT	TRBJ2-2	NA	once	TRBV7-2
CASSPGLGRGTDTQYF	TGCGCCAGCAGCCCCGGACTAGGGAGGGGCACAGATACGCAGTATTTT	TRBJ2-3	TRBD2	NA	TRBV5-1
CASTIPGLALYEQYF	TGTGCCAGCACCATCCCGGGACTAGCGCTTTACGAGCAGTACTTC	TRBJ2-7	TRBD2	NA	TRBV7-8
CASSQVFLAGGYNEQFF	TGCGCCAGCAGCCAAGTTTTCCTAGCGGGGGGTTACAATGAGCAGTTCTTC	TRBJ2-1	TRBD2	NA	TRBV4-3
CASSLFSELGLPETQYF	TGTGCCAGCAGTTTATTCTCCGAGTTGGGGCTACCGGAGACCCAGTACTTC	TRBJ2-5	NA	NA	TRBV28
CASSLATLGGISGANVLTF	TGCGCCAGCAGCTTGGCCACCCTAGGCGGGATCTCTGGGGCCAACGTCCTGACTTTC	TRBJ2-6	NA	NA	TRBV5-1
CASSGEDRYSGNTIYF	TGTGCCAGCAGCGGAGAGGACAGGTACTCTGGAAACACCATATATTTT	TRBJ1-3	TRBD1	NA	TRBV9
CASSLGGVAGGQDTQYF	TGCGCCAGCAGCTTGGGCGGAGTGGCGGGGGGGCAGGATACGCAGTATTTT	TRBJ2-3	TRBD2	NA	TRBV5-1
CASSPTGEGSGNTIYF	TGTGCCAGCAGCCCGACAGGGGAGGGCTCTGGAAACACCATATATTTT	TRBJ1-3	TRBD1	NA	TRBV7-6
CASSAQPSGANVLTF	TGCGCCAGCAGCGCACAGCCGTCTGGGGCCAACGTCCTGACTTTC	TRBJ2-6	NA	NA	TRBV5-1
CASSRTFGDTQYF	TGTGCCAGCAGTCGGACATTTGGGGATACGCAGTATTTT	TRBJ2-3	NA	NA	TRBV28
CASSIVEVGSDEQFF	TGTGCCAGTAGTATTGTGGAGGTGGGAAGCGATGAGCAGTTCTTC	TRBJ2-1	NA	NA	TRBV19
CASSQAGQQETQYF	TGCGCCAGCAGCCAAGCTGGGCAGCAAGAGACCCAGTACTTC	TRBJ2-5	NA	NA	TRBV4-3
CASSLESTNQPQHF	TGTGCCAGCAGCTTAGAAAGTACTAATCAGCCCCAGCATTTT	TRBJ1-5	NA	NA	TRBV7-3
CASSTAGRQPQHF	TGTGCCAGCAGCACCGCGGGGAGGCAGCCCCAGCATTTT	TRBJ1-5	NA	NA	TRBV7-9
CASTEDRGRNQPQHF	TGTGCCAGCACCGAGGACAGGGGTCGCAATCAGCCCCAGCATTTT	TRBJ1-5	TRBD1	NA	TRBV6-1
CASSATRRTVMGGLFF	TGTGCCAGCAGTGCGACCCGGCGGACAGTCATGGGCGGGCTGTTTTTT	TRBJ2-2	NA	few	TRBV28
CASSLKDTSSYNSPLHF	TGTGCCAGCAGCTTAAAGGACACCAGCTCCTATAATTCACCCCTCCACTTT	TRBJ1-6	NA	few	TRBV7-3
CASSQDRGQPGDTQYF	TGCGCCAGCAGCCAAGACAGGGGGCAGCCGGGAGATACGCAGTATTTT	TRBJ2-3	TRBD1	NA	TRBV4-3
CASSPIEYYGYTF	TGTGCCAGCAGTCCCATAGAGTACTATGGCTACACCTTC	TRBJ1-2	NA	NA	TRBV28
CASSSDINSNQPQHF	TGTGCCAGTAGTTCGGACATCAATAGCAATCAGCCCCAGCATTTT	TRBJ1-5	NA	NA	TRBV19
CASTDRQWRGSPLHF	TGTGCCAGCACCGACAGACAGTGGCGGGGGTCACCCCTCCACTTT	TRBJ1-6	NA	NA	TRBV6-5
CASSLQGAAGELFF	TGTGCCAGCAGCTTACAGGGGGCGGCCGGGGAGCTGTTTTTT	TRBJ2-2	TRBD1	NA	TRBV11-3
CASSLFGRYTDTQYF	TGTGCCAGCAGTTTATTTGGTCGGTACACAGATACGCAGTATTTT	TRBJ2-3	NA	NA	TRBV28
CASSPLATSYNEQFF	TGTGCCAGCAGCCCCTTAGCAACGTCCTACAATGAGCAGTTCTTC	TRBJ2-1	NA	NA	TRBV7-3
CASSLVEETQYF	TGTGCCAGCAGCTTAGTAGAAGAGACCCAGTACTTC	TRBJ2-5	NA	NA	TRBV7-2
CASSQDPGLPGSYEQYF	TGTGCCAGCAGCCAAGATCCGGGACTACCCGGCTCCTACGAGCAGTACTTC	TRBJ2-7	TRBD2	NA	TRBV4-2
CASSLGTEAFF	TGCGCCAGCAGCTTGGGGACAGAAGCTTTCTTT	TRBJ1-1	NA	NA	TRBV5-1
CASSKADRILEAFF	TGTGCCAGCAGTAAAGCGGACAGGATTCTTGAAGCTTTCTTT	TRBJ1-1	TRBD1	NA	TRBV27
CASRGTSSGANVLTF	TGTGCCAGCCGGGGGACGTCCTCAGGGGCCAACGTCCTGACTTTC	TRBJ2-6	NA	NA	TRBV19
CASSQVGRGGTEAFF	TGCGCCAGCAGCCAAGTTGGAAGGGGGGGGACTGAAGCTTTCTTT	TRBJ1-1	NA	NA	TRBV4-1
CASSAPGMNTEAFF	TGTGCCAGCAGTGCTCCAGGGATGAACACTGAAGCTTTCTTT	TRBJ1-1	NA	NA	TRBV28
CASSPGQGMEEGSYEQYF	TGTGCCAGCAGCCCGGGACAGGGAATGGAAGAGGGTTCCTACGAGCAGTACTTC	TRBJ2-7	TRBD1	few	TRBV11-2
CASVLSNTGELFF	TGTGCATCCGTCCTCTCGAACACCGGGGAGCTGTTTTTT	TRBJ2-2	NA	once	TRBV28
CASSQELGPQETQYF	TGCGCCAGCAGCCAAGAGCTGGGGCCTCAAGAGACCCAGTACTTC	TRBJ2-5	NA	NA	TRBV4-1
CAISESDRTGELFF	TGTGCCATCAGTGAGTCGGACAGGACCGGGGAGCTGTTTTTT	TRBJ2-2	TRBD1	NA	TRBV10-3
CASSLHDSGETQYF	TGTGCCAGCAGCTTACATGACAGTGGGGAGACCCAGTACTTC	TRBJ2-5	NA	NA	TRBV5-4
CASSLRIGANTGELFF	TGCGCCAGCAGCTTGCGGATCGGGGCGAACACCGGGGAGCTGTTTTTT	TRBJ2-2	NA	NA	TRBV5-1
CASSEYGGQGQETQYF	TGTGCCAGCAGTGAATATGGGGGACAGGGACAAGAGACCCAGTACTTC	TRBJ2-5	TRBD1	NA	TRBV25-1
CAGKSKNTGELFF	TGTGCCGGCAAATCTAAGAACACCGGGGAGCTGTTTTTT	TRBJ2-2	NA	once	TRBV28
CASSLGLAVYEQYF	TGCGCCAGCAGCTTGGGACTAGCGGTCTACGAGCAGTACTTC	TRBJ2-7	TRBD2	NA	TRBV5-1
CATSRAPVGSVGNEQFF	TGTGCCACCAGCAGAGCCCCGGTCGGGAGTGTCGGAAATGAGCAGTTCTTC	TRBJ2-1	NA	once	TRBV15
CASSLQGGGETQYF	TGTGCCAGCAGCCTTCAGGGGGGTGGAGAGACCCAGTACTTC	TRBJ2-5	NA	few	TRBV11-2
CASSYYWTGGFGSFYGYTF	TGTGCCAGCAGCTACTACTGGACAGGGGGATTTGGGAGCTTCTATGGCTACACCTTC	TRBJ1-2	TRBD1	few	TRBV7-9
CASLRVVNSPLHF	TGTGCCAGCCTACGGGTTGTCAATTCACCCCTCCACTTT	TRBJ1-6	NA	NA	TRBV28
CATSRGLNRVSIGGYTF	TGTGCCACCAGCAGAGGTCTCAACAGGGTTAGCATAGGTGGCTACACCTTC	TRBJ1-2	NA	NA	TRBV15
CAISGGQGAPMNTEAFF	TGTGCCATCAGTGGAGGGCAGGGGGCACCCATGAACACTGAAGCTTTCTTT	TRBJ1-1	TRBD1	NA	TRBV10-3
CASNNPPGNTIYF	TGTGCCAGCAACAATCCCCCTGGAAACACCATATATTTT	TRBJ1-3	NA	once	TRBV9
CASSLLAGGLPTDTQYF	TGTGCCAGCAGTCTACTAGCGGGAGGACTACCCACAGATACGCAGTATTTT	TRBJ2-3	TRBD2	NA	TRBV28